This T cell receptor beta chain derives from a study of blood T cells in healthy people across ages. Study-level background: In model experiments, template switching was able to capture about one barcoded beta molecule for every two T cells that were present.

In its sample, this clonotype was seen many times. CDR3 length: 15 amino acids. The V gene's germline CDR1 is SGHTA and CDR2 FQGNSA. V lost 3 bases to trimming and J lost 2 bases; unmatched junction nucleotides: 1. Then a second PCR, running about 6 to 11 cycles, was carried out with a sample-barcoded 5' primer and a J-beta primer mix. Through a template-switch adaptor with 12 random nucleotides, each cDNA molecule received a tag. Via MiXCR, TCRdb re-called the 5' RACE reads, giving one row per CDR3 protein. The profile shows 500,000 to 700,000 distinct CDR3 sequences, 25% to 30% of them singletons. Sequenced material: blood. The rearrangement links TRBV7-2 to TRBJ1-5; the match to TRBD1 covers 10 bases. The clonotype comes from a woman aged 80 or over in good health. The DNA for the CDR3 is TGTGCCAGCAGCTTCGGGACAGGGGGCAATCAGCCCCAGCATTTT. It yields the protein CASSFGTGGNQPQHF.